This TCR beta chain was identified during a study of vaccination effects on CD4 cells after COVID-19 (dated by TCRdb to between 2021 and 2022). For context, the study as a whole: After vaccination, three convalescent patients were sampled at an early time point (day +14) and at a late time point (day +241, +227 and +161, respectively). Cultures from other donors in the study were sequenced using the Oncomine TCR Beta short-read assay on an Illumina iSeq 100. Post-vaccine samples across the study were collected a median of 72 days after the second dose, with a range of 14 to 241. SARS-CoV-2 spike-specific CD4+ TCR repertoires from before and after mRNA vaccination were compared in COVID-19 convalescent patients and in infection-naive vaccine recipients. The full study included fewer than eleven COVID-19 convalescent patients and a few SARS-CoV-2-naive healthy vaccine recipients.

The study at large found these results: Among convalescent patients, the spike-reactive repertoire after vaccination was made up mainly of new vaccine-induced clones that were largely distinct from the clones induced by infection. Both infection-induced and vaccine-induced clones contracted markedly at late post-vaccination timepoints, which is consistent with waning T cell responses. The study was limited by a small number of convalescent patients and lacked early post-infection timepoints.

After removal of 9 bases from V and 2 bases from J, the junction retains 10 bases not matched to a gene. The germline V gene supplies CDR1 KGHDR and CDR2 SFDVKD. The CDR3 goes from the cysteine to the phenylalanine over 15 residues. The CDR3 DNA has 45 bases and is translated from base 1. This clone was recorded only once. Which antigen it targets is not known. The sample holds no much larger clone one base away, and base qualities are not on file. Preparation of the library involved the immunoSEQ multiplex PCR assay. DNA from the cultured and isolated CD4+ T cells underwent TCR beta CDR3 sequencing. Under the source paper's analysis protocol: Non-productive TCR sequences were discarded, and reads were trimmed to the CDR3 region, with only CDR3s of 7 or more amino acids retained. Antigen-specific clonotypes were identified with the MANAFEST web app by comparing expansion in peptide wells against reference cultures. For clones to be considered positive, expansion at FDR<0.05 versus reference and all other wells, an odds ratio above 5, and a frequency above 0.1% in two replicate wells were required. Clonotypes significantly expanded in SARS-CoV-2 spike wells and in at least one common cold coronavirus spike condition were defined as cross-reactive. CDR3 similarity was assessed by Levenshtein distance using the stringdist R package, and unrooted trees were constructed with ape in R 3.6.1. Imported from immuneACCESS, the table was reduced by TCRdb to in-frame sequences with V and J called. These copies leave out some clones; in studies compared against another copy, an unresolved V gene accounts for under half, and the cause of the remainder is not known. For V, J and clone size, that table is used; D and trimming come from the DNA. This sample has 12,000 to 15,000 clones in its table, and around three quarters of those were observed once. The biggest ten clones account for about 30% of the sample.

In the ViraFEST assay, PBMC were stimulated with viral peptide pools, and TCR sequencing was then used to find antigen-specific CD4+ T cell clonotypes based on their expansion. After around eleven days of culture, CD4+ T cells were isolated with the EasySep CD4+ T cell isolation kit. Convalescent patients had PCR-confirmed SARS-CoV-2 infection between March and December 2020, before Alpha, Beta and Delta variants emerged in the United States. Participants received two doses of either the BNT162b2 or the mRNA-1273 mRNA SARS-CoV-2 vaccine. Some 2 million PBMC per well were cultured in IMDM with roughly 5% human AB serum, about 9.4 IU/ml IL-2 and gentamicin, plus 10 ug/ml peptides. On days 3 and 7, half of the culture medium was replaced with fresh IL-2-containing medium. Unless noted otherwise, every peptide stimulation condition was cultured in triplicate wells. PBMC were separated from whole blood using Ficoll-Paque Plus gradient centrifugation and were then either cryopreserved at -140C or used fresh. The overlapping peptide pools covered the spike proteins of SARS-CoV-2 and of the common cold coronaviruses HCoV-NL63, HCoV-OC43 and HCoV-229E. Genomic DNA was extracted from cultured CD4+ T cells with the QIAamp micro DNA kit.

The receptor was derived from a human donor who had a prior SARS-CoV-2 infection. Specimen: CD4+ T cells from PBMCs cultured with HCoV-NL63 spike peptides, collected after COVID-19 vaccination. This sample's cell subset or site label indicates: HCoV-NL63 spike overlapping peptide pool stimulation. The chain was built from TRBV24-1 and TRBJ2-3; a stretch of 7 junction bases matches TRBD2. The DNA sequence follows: TGTGCCACCGGGACCACGGCGGGGGTCACAGATACGCAGTATTTT. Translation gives CATGTTAGVTDTQYF.